One sample yielded the 10 T cell receptor beta chains listed below, sequenced in a study of neurological immune-mediated disorders. TCRdb processed the 5' RACE reads anew with MiXCR; each CDR3 protein has one entry. The sample has 80,000 to 100,000 distinct CDR3 sequences; 5.8% are singletons. As for time point: longitudinal time-point 2. The sequenced material came from PBMCs. These receptors originate from a woman aged 60 to 75 with multiple sclerosis.

This clonotype was seen many times. V usage is TRBV20-1 and J usage is TRBJ2-5; 10 bases map to TRBD2. V dropped 5 bases and J dropped 13; count of bases not matched to a gene: 16. CDR3 length: 14 residues. Germline lookup yields CDR1 DFQATT and CDR2 SNEGSKA (reference sequence). CDR3 in amino acids: CSAPASGGAAGVYF. In DNA, the CDR3 is TGCAGTGCTCCTGCTAGCGGGGGCGCCGCGGGGGTGTACTTC.

This clonotype has ten or more counts. This sequence joins TRBV27 and TRBJ1-1, with D perhaps TRBD1 (5 bases). The CDR3 length is 12 residues. Trimming removed 7 bases from V and 7 bases from J, with 13 bases in between. The germline CDR1 and CDR2 sequences are MNHEY and SMNVEV (reference sequence). The CDR3 here is CASTPMGGEAFF. The CDR3 nucleotides are TGTGCCAGCACCCCAATGGGGGGTGAAGCTTTCTTT.

This clonotype was detected ten times or more. V usage is TRBV6-5 and J usage is TRBJ2-7, with D tentatively TRBD1 (6 bases). The CDR3 extends over 13 amino acids. Per the germline V gene, CDR1 is MNHEY and CDR2 is SVGAGI. The ends were cut back, 6 bases at V and 1 base at J, with 10 bases in the middle. The DNA for the CDR3 is TGTGCCAGCAGACCGGGACATTCCTACGAGCAGTACTTC. Its protein is CASRPGHSYEQYF.

Many counts were recorded for this clonotype. The chain combines TRBV5-6 with TRBJ2-3, with no clear D. Germline-derived CDR1 and CDR2 are SGHDT and YYEEEE. V lost 4 bases to trimming and J lost 5 bases, with 14 bases between them. This CDR3 region has 14 residues. CDR3 coding DNA: TGTGCCAGCAGCCACCCCCCCTCTGTAGATACGCAGTATTTT. This encodes CASSHPPSVDTQYF.

In its sample, this clonotype was seen many times. This chain connects TRBV11-2 to TRBJ2-7, with 9 bases aligning to TRBD1. Trimming cost V 6 bases and J 2 bases; bases outside gene matches: 8. The CDR3 is made up of 15 amino acids. Per the germline V gene, CDR1 is SGHAT and CDR2 is FQNNGV. CDR3 DNA sequence: TGTGCCAGCAGTTGGACAGGGGACGCGGCCTACGAGCAGTACTTC. This codes for CASSWTGDAAYEQYF.

This clonotype has a count of ten or more. The J gene is TRBJ2-2, the V gene TRBV3-1; tentatively, D is TRBD2 (5 bases). Germline V gene lookup returns CDR1 LGHDT and CDR2 YNNKEL (reference sequence). This CDR3 has 14 amino acids. The germline V and J ends were trimmed by 6 bases and 3 bases, with 11 bases remaining between them. CDR3 sequence: CASSREQYTGELFF. CDR3 nucleotides: TGTGCCAGCAGTAGGGAGCAGTACACCGGGGAGCTGTTTTTT. Complete variable domain (other parts from reference TRBV3-1 and TRBJ2-2): DTAVSQTPKYLVTQMGNDKSIKCEQNLGHDTMYWYKQDSKKFLKIMFSYNNKELIINETVPNRFSPKSPDKAHLNLHINSLELGDSAVYFCASSREQYTGELFFGEGSRLTVL.

This clonotype was seen repeatedly, ten times or more. The J gene is TRBJ1-6, the V gene TRBV7-9; D is unresolved. Germline loops: CDR1 SEHNR, CDR2 FQNEAQ (reference sequence). This CDR3 is built from 13 residues. V lost 4 bases, J lost 7 bases, and 8 bases lay in between. The CDR3 reads CASSSSVNSPLHF. The CDR3 region has the DNA TGTGCCAGCAGCTCCTCCGTCAATTCACCCCTCCACTTT.

This clonotype was seen ten or more times. This chain uses TRBV20-1 with TRBJ1-3; D is unclear. CDR1 and CDR2 (germline): DFQATT, SNEGSKA (reference sequence). The V and J ends lost 4 bases and 0 bases respectively, with 7 bases between them. The length of the CDR3 is 13 residues. The CDR3 nucleotides read TGCAGTGCTAAGTGGGTCTCTGGAAACACCATATATTTT. Protein product: CSAKWVSGNTIYF.

This clonotype was counted ten times or more. The CDR3 loop is CASSRRAAYNEQFF. The CDR3 DNA follows: TGTGCCAGCAGCCGTCGGGCAGCCTACAATGAGCAGTTCTTC. This chain connects TRBV6-6 to TRBJ2-1; D gene uncertain. V was pared by 6 bases and J by 2 bases, with 11 bases between. The CDR3 contains 14 residues. Germline V CDR1 and CDR2: MNHNY, SVGAGI (reference sequence).

This clonotype appeared many times. This sequence joins TRBV7-6 and TRBJ2-7, with TRBD2 matching over 15 bases. Trimming removed 10 bases from V and 0 bases from J; junction bases left unmatched: 7. The CDR3 extends over 16 amino acids. Germline CDR1 reads SGHVS; CDR2 reads FNYEAQ. Written as DNA, the CDR3 is TGTGCCACCTCGGGACTAGCGGGGGGTTTCTCCTACGAGCAGTACTTC. It yields the protein CATSGLAGGFSYEQYF.